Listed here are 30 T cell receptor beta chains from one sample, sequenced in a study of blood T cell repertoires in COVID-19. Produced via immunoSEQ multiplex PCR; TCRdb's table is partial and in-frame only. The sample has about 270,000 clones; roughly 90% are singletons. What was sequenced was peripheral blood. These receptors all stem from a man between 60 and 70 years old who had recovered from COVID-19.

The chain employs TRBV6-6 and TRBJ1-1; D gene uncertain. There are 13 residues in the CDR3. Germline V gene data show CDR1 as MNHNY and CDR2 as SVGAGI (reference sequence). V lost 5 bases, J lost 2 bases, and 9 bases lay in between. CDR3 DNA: TGTGCCAGCAGTCCAGAAACCAACACTGAAGCTTTCTTT. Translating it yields CASSPETNTEAFF.

CDR3 DNA: TGTGCCAGCTCACCACCGGGCAGTCGGGAAGGTAAAGGCTACACCTTC. Its translation: CASSPPGSREGKGYTF. The chain couples TRBV18 to TRBJ1-2; no definite D call. The CDR3 totals 16 residues. Germline V CDR1 and CDR2: KGHSH, LQKENI. The V gene lost 0 bases and the J gene lost 8 bases, with 19 bases spanning the gap.

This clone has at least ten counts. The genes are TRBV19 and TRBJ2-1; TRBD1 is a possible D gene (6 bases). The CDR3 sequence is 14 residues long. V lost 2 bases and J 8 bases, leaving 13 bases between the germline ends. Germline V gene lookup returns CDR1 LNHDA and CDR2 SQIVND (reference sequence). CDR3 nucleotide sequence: TGTGCCAGTAGTATATTGGGGGCCATGTATGAGCAGTTCTTC. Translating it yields CASSILGAMYEQFF.

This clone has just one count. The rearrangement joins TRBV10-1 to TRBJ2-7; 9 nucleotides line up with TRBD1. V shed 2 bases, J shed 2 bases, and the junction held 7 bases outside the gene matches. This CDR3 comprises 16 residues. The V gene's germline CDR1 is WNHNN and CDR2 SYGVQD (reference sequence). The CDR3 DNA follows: TGCGCCAGCAGTGAGGGTGTCGGACAGGGGACCTACGAGCAGTACTTC. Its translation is CASSEGVGQGTYEQYF.

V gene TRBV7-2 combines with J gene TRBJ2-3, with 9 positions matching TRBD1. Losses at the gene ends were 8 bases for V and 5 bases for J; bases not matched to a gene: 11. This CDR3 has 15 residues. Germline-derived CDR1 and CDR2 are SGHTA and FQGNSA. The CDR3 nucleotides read TGTGCCAGCTGCATAACAGGGGGCGGGGTAGATACGCAGTATTTT. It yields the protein CASCITGGGVDTQYF.

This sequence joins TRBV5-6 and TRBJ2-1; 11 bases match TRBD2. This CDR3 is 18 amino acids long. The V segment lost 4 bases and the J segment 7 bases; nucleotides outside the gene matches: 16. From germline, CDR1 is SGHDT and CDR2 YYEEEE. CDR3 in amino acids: CASSPGLAASRWGNEQFF. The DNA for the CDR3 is TGTGCCAGCAGCCCGGGACTAGCGGCTAGCCGATGGGGTAATGAGCAGTTCTTC.

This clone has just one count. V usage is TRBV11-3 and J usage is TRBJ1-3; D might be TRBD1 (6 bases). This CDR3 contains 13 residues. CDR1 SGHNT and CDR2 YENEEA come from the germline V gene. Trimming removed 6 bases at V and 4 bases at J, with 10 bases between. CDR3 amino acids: CASSTGPGNTIYF. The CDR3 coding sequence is TGTGCCAGCAGTACAGGGCCCGGAAACACCATATATTTT.

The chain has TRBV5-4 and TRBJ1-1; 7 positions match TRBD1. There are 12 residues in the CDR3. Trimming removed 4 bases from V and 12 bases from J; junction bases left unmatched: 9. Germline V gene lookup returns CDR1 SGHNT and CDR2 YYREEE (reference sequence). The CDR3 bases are TGTGCCAGCAGCCGCGAGGACAGGTTGTCTTTCTTT. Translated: CASSREDRLSFF.

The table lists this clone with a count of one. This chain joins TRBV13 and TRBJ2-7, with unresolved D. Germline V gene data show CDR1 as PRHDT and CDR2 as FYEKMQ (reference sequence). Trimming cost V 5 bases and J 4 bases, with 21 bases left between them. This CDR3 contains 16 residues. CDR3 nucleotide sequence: TGTGCCAGCAGCCCATCCCTCCGAGGTTTTGGTTACGAGCAGTACTTC. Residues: CASSPSLRGFGYEQYF.

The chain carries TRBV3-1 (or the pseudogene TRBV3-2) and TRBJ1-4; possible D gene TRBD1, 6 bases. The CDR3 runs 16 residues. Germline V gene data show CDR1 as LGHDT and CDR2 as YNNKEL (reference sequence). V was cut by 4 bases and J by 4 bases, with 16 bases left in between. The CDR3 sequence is CASSPTGGQLNEKLFF. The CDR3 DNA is TGTGCCAGCAGCCCGACGGGGGGGCAGCTTAATGAAAAACTGTTTTTT.

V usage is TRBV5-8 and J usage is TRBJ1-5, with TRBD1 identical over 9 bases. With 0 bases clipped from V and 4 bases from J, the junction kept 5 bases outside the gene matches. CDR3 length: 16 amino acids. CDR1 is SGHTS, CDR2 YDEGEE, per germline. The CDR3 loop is CASSLDTGQGNQPQHF. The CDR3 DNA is TGTGCCAGCAGCTTGGATACAGGACAGGGGAATCAGCCCCAGCATTTT.

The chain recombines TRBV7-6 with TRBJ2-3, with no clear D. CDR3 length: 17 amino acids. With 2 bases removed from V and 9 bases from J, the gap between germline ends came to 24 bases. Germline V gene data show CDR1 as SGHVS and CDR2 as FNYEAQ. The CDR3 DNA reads TGTGCCAGCAGCTTAAAGGCCCCAGCCCACGGGTCCGGAACGCAGTATTTT. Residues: CASSLKAPAHGSGTQYF.

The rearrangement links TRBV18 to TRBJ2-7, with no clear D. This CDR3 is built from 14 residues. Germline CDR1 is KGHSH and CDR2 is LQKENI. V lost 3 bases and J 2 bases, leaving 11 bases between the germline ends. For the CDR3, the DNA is TGTGCCAGCTCACCGAGGCGGAGCGCCTACGAGCAGTACTTC. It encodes CASSPRRSAYEQYF. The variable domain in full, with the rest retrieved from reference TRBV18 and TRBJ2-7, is NAGVMQNPRHLVRRRGQEARLRCSPMKGHSHVYWYRQLPEEGLKFMVYLQKENIIDESGMPKERFSAEFPKEGPSILRIQQVVRGDSAAYFCASSPRRSAYEQYFGPGTRLTVT.

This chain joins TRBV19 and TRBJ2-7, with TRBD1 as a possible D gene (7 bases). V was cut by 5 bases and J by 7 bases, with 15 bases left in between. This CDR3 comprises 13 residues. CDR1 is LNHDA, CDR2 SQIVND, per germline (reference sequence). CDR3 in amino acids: CASSHGGGLEQYF. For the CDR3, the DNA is TGTGCCAGTAGTCATGGAGGGGGCCTTGAGCAGTACTTC.

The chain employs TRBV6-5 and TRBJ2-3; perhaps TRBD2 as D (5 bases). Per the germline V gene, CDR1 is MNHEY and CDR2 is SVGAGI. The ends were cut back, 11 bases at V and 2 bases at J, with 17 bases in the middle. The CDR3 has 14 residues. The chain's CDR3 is CASQSGRDTDTQYF. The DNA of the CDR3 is TGTGCCTCCCAGTCGGGAAGGGACACAGATACGCAGTATTTT.

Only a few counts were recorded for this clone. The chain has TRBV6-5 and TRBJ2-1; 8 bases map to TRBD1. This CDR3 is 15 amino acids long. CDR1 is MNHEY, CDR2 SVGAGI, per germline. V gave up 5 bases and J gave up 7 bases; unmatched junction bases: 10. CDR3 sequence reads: CASSPRQGLGNEQFF. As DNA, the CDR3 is TGTGCCAGCAGTCCGCGACAGGGGCTCGGAAATGAGCAGTTCTTC.

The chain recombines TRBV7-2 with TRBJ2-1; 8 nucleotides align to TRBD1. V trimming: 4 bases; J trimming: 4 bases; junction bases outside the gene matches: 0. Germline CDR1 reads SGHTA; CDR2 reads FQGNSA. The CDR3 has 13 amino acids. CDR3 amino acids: CASSWDRYNEQFF. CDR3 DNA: TGTGCCAGCAGCTGGGACAGGTACAATGAGCAGTTCTTC.

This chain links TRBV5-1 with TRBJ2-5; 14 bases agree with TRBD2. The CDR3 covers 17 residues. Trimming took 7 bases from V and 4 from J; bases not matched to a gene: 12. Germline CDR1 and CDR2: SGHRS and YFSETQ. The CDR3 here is CASSSRLAGGLVETQYF. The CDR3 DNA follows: TGCGCCAGCTCTTCTAGACTAGCGGGGGGGCTGGTAGAGACCCAGTACTTC.

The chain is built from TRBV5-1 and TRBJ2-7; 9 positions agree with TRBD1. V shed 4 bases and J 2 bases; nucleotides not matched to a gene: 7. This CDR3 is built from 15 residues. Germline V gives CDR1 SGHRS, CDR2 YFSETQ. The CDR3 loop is CASSDPGQGPYEQYF. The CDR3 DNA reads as TGCGCCAGCAGCGACCCGGGACAGGGTCCCTACGAGCAGTACTTC.

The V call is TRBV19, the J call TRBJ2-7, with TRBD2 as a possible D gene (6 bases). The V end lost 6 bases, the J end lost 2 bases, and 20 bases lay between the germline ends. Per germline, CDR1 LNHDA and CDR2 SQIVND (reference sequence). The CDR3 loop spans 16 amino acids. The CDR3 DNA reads TGTGCCAGTAGCTCCCCTCGGGGCGGCGGGACCTACGAGCAGTACTTC. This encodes CASSSPRGGGTYEQYF. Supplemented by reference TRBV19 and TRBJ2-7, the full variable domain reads DGGITQSPKYLFRKEGQNVTLSCEQNLNHDAMYWYRQDPGQGLRLIYYSQIVNDFQKGDIAEGYSVSREKKESFPLTVTSAQKNPTAFYLCASSSPRGGGTYEQYFGPGTRLTVT.

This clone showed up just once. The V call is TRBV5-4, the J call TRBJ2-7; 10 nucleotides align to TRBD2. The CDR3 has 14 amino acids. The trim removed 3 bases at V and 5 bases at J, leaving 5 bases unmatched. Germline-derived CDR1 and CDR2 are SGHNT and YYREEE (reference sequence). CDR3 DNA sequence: TGTGCCAGCAGCTATGCTAGCGGGGGTAACGAGCAGTACTTC. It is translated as CASSYASGGNEQYF.

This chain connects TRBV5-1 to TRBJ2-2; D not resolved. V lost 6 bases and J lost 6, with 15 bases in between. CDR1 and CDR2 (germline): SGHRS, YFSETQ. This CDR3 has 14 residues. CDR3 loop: CASTIRLGAGELFF. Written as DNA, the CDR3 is TGCGCCAGCACTATACGCTTGGGCGCCGGGGAGCTGTTTTTT. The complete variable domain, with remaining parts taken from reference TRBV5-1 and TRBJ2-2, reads KAGVTQTPRYLIKTRGQQVTLSCSPISGHRSVSWYQQTPGQGLQFLFEYFSETQRNKGNFPGRFSGRQFSNSRSEMNVSTLELGDSALYLCASTIRLGAGELFFGEGSRLTVL.

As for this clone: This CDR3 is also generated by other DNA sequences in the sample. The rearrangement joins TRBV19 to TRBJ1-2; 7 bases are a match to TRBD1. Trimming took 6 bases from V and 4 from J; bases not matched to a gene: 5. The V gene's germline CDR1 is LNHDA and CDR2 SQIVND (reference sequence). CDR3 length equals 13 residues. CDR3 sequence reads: CASSPRQGYGYTF. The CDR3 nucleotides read TGTGCCAGTAGCCCCAGACAGGGCTATGGCTACACCTTC.

CDR3 protein: CASSRTSNEQFF. In DNA, the CDR3 is TGTGCCAGCAGCAGGACTAGCAATGAGCAGTTCTTC. The chain carries TRBV27 and TRBJ2-1; TRBD2 matches at 7 bases. V lost 6 bases, J lost 6 bases, and 2 bases stayed unmatched. The CDR3 consists of 12 residues. Germline-derived CDR1 and CDR2 are MNHEY and SMNVEV (reference sequence).

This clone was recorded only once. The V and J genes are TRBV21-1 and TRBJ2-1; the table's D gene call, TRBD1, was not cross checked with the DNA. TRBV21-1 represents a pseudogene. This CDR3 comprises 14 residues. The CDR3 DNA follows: TGTGCCAGCACCGACAGGGGGTCCCACAATGAGCAGTTCTTC. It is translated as CASTDRGSHNEQFF.

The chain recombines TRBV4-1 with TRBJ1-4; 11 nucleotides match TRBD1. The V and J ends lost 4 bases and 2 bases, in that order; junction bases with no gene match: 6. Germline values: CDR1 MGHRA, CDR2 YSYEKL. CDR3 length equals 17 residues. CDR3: CASSPRDRGITNEKLFF. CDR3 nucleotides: TGCGCCAGCAGCCCACGGGACAGGGGGATCACTAATGAAAAACTGTTTTTT.

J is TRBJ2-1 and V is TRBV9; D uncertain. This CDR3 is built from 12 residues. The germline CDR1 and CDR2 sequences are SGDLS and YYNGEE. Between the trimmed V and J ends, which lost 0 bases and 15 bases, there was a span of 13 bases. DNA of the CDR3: TGTGCCAGCAGCGTAGGCCCCATGAGGCGGTTCTTC. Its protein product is CASSVGPMRRFF.

CDR3 region: CASRGQGAYGYTF. In DNA, the CDR3 is TGTGCCAGTCGGGGACAGGGCGCGTATGGCTACACCTTC. This chain joins TRBV19 and TRBJ1-2, with TRBD1 matching 9 bases. The CDR3 extends over 13 amino acids. V shed 8 bases and J 5 bases; nucleotides not matched to a gene: 6. Germline values: CDR1 LNHDA, CDR2 SQIVND (reference sequence).

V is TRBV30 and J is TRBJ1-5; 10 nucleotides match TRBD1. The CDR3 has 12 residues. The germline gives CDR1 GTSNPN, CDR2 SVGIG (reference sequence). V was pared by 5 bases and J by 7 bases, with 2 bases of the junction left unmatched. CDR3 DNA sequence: TGTGCCTGGGGACAGGGGGTGCAGCCCCAGCATTTT. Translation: CAWGQGVQPQHF. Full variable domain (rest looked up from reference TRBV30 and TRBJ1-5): SQTIHQWPATLVQPVGSPLSLECTVEGTSNPNLYWYRQAAGRGLQLLFYSVGIGQISSEVPQNLSASRPQDRQFILSSKKLLLSDSGFYLCAWGQGVQPQHFGDGTRLSIL.

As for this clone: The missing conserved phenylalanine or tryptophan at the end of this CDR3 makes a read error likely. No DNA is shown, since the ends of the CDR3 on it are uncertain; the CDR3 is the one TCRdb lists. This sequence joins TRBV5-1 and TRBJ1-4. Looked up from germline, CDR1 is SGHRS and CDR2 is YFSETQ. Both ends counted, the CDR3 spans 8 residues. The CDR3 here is CATPRGAS.